The 12 T cell receptor beta chains listed next were all sequenced from one sample in a study of blood T cell repertoires in COVID-19. Repertoires were generated with immunoSEQ multiplex PCR, while TCRdb's copy carries only in-frame clones and drops some. The sample has about 150,000 clones; more than 65% are singletons. The source material was peripheral blood. These receptors came from a man aged 60-69 years with acute or convalescent COVID-19.

The chain joins TRBV7-3 to TRBJ2-5; 10 bases align to TRBD1. The germline gives CDR1 SGHTA, CDR2 FQGTGA. Trimming cost V 3 bases and J 5 bases; bases outside gene matches: 6. The CDR3 length is 15 residues. The CDR3 DNA reads TGTGCCAGCAGCTTGACGACAGGGGGCTGGGAGACCCAGTACTTC. Residues: CASSLTTGGWETQYF. The whole variable domain, filled in from reference TRBV7-3 and TRBJ2-5, reads GAGVSQTPSNKVTEKGKYVELRCDPISGHTALYWYRQSLGQGPEFLIYFQGTGAADDSGLPNDRFFAVRPEGSVSTLKIQRTERGDSAVYLCASSLTTGGWETQYFGPGTRLLVL.

The rearrangement links TRBV5-1 to TRBJ2-5, with D possibly being TRBD1 (6 bases). Germline V lookup: CDR1 SGHRS, CDR2 YFSETQ. V lost 6 bases, J lost 5 bases, and 17 bases lay in between. The CDR3 has 14 amino acids. The CDR3 region is CASITGTPGETQYF. Here the CDR3 DNA reads TGCGCCAGCATTACCGGGACACCGGGGGAGACCCAGTACTTC. The whole variable domain, filled in from reference TRBV5-1 and TRBJ2-5, reads KAGVTQTPRYLIKTRGQQVTLSCSPISGHRSVSWYQQTPGQGLQFLFEYFSETQRNKGNFPGRFSGRQFSNSRSEMNVSTLELGDSALYLCASITGTPGETQYFGPGTRLLVL.

The CDR3 spells CASSRQGSEAFF. CDR3 nucleotide sequence: TGTGCCAGCAGTCGGCAGGGGTCTGAAGCTTTCTTT. This chain connects TRBV7-9 to TRBJ1-1; D may be TRBD1 (6 bases). Germline V gene data show CDR1 as SEHNR and CDR2 as FQNEAQ (reference sequence). Trimming took off 6 bases at V and 6 bases at J, with 11 bases between the two ends. This CDR3 spans 12 amino acids.

The chain carries TRBV6-5 and TRBJ2-7; a weak D match, TRBD1 (6 bases). The V gene's germline CDR1 is MNHEY and CDR2 SVGAGI. The CDR3 covers 13 residues. V lost 7 bases to trimming and J lost 1 base, with 11 bases between them. This chain's CDR3 is CASTTGQSYEQYF. CDR3 sequence (DNA): TGTGCCAGCACCACCGGACAGTCCTACGAGCAGTACTTC.

V usage is TRBV6-5 and J usage is TRBJ2-7; 8 bases map to TRBD2. The trim removed 8 bases at V and 2 bases at J, leaving 5 bases unmatched. This CDR3 region has 13 residues. CDR1 and CDR2 from the germline V gene are MNHEY and SVGAGI. The CDR3 region is CASGAGGPYEQYF. In nucleotides, the CDR3 is TGTGCCAGCGGGGCGGGAGGACCCTACGAGCAGTACTTC.

CDR3 sequence reads: CASSPGGAGAGETQYF. The CDR3 DNA is TGTGCCAGCAGCCCCGGGGGGGCGGGGGCGGGAGAGACCCAGTACTTC. The gene calls are TRBV9 and TRBJ2-5; 8 nucleotides line up with TRBD2. After removal of 4 bases from V and 4 bases from J, the junction contained 12 bases not matched to a gene. Germline-derived CDR1 and CDR2 are SGDLS and YYNGEE. The CDR3 extends over 16 amino acids.

The chain couples TRBV6-1 to TRBJ2-1; 7 nucleotides align to TRBD2. The CDR3 is 17 amino acids. Germline V CDR1 and CDR2: MNHNS, SASEGT. V lost 1 base, J lost 1 base, and 7 bases stayed unmatched. The CDR3 nucleotides are TGTGCCAGCAGTGAAGAGGGTAGCGGGCCTTCCTACAATGAGCAGTTCTTC. Its protein is CASSEEGSGPSYNEQFF.

The chain joins TRBV28 to TRBJ2-1, with D perhaps TRBD1 (5 bases). Trimming stripped 3 bases from V and 11 bases from J, with 11 bases between. Germline V gene sequence: CDR1 MDHEN, CDR2 SYDVKM. This CDR3 comprises 12 residues. The CDR3 loop reads CASSFTDSQQFF. CDR3 nucleotide sequence: TGTGCCAGCAGTTTTACCGACAGCCAGCAGTTCTTC.

The chain has TRBV9 and TRBJ2-3; 14 bases are a match to TRBD2. Germline V gives CDR1 SGDLS, CDR2 YYNGEE. J was trimmed by 5 bases and V by 0 bases; bases with no gene match: 8. This CDR3 contains 18 residues. The CDR3 nucleotides are TGTGCCAGCAGCGTAGAGACTAGCGGGAGGGCCCGTAGAGATACGCAGTATTTT. Amino acid sequence: CASSVETSGRARRDTQYF.

This chain links TRBV21-1 with TRBJ2-2; the listed D gene, TRBD1, was not tested against the DNA. TRBV21-1 represents a pseudogene. CDR3 size: 17 residues. The CDR3: CASSKGQGLKDTGELFF. The CDR3 bases are TGTGCCAGCAGCAAAGGACAGGGATTGAAGGACACCGGGGAGCTGTTTTTT.

This chain connects TRBV2 to TRBJ2-4, with D possibly being TRBD2 (5 bases). Trimming shortened V by 5 bases and J by 9 bases, and 17 bases separated the two germline ends. This CDR3 spans 14 amino acids. CDR1 and CDR2 from the germline V gene are SNHLY and FYNNEI. Written as DNA, the CDR3 is TGTGCCAGCAGTCTAGAGGGCAGTTTGTCCATTCAGTACTTC. This sequence encodes CASSLEGSLSIQYF.

The V and J genes are TRBV4-1 and TRBJ2-2; D uncertain. Germline loops: CDR1 MGHRA, CDR2 YSYEKL. V shed 0 bases and J shed 5 bases, with 4 bases lying between them. This CDR3 has 13 residues. The CDR3 bases are TGCGCCAGCAGCCAAGATCCTACCGGGGAGCTGTTTTTT. This translates into CASSQDPTGELFF.